This T cell receptor (beta chain) was profiled in a study of cytomegalovirus exposure and HLA in healthy donors (TCRdb year 2017). Study-wide context: According to an earlier analysis of several hundred of the donors, some 180 million T cells yielded approximately 120 million unique TCR beta sequences and around 280 Gb of sequence data. About 310 gigabases of sequencing data and 78 million or so unique TCR sequences were included in an early release covering 500 to 750 HLA-typed donors. Of the 350 to 450 genotyped donors, about 80% fell in the genetic ancestry cluster associated with self-reported Caucasian donors. The aim of the study was to test whether cataloging public T cell receptors could identify signatures of past pathogen exposure. The T cell repertoires of 670 or so subjects were profiled by immunosequencing and related to cytomegalovirus serostatus. Besides the first cohort of approximately 710 subjects, a separate validation cohort made up of roughly 120 different subjects was used. The study combined high-throughput TCR immunosequencing, statistical association of individual TCRs with disease status, and machine learning to predict cytomegalovirus infection status. To study patterns of TCR occurrence, a later analysis re-analyzed previously published TCR beta repertoires from just over 650 donors and added high-resolution HLA genotyping. Rather than using new phenotypic data, the later analysis identified candidate immune exposures from TCR beta sequences and from how often those sequences occurred across donors. To decide whether each TCR beta V gene segment behaved as functional or pseudogenic, an earlier analysis of some 570 of the donors relied on high-throughput TCR beta sequencing. Alongside the repertoire data, information on donor age, sex, ethnicity and CMV serostatus was compiled. A later genetic analysis took genome-wide SNP genotypes for about 55% of the 666 donors and used that subset as a discovery cohort. All discovery cohort repertoires had been generated using a single sequencing platform. Both class I and class II loci were covered by HLA typing, at four-digit resolution. Typing coverage varied by locus: roughly 629-630 donors for A, B, C, DRB1 and DQB1; around 560 for DQA1; approximately 570 for DPA1; 450 to 480 for DPB1. Roughly five DR-DQ haplotypes were treated as single units for association and clustering because of strong linkage in the cohort. Across under 500 genotyped donors of the cohort, an average of approximately 240,000 unique TCR beta nucleotide sequences per donor were sequenced, and around 19% of those sequences were non-productive.

Summary of the overall study and its limitations: HLA typing was unavailable for some donors at each locus, so association tests used only the typed subset. A further reported finding was that TCR beta sequences accurately predicted the HLA-A and HLA-B alleles for most subjects in the first cohort. Over 15 rarely observed V segments, including chromosome 9 orphons, were excluded from the earlier analysis of just under 600 of the donors because counts were too low. It was suggested by the authors that the approach could potentially be generalized to other disease states and immunological phenotypes. Immune exposure information for the cohort was limited to CMV serostatus. Correlated functional status among segregating V segments might be attributable to linkage disequilibrium, but an unknown experimental factor could not be ruled out. In a later analysis, HLA-associated TCR beta chains showed more clonal expansion and lower generation probabilities than non-associated chains that were equally common. The sequencing pipeline was judged likely to have produced a cluster of highly shared sequence variants as a technical artifact. A later analysis reported that several top co-occurrence clusters appeared linked to parvovirus B19, influenza, CMV and Epstein-Barr virus. A later genetic analysis associated a missense DCLRE1C variant with V-gene and J-gene trimming of TCR beta chains, and an independent cohort replicated the association. According to a later analysis, most CMV-associated TCR beta chains appeared to be HLA-restricted, and the HLA associations seemed to be driven largely by CMV exposure. A later analysis associated roughly 17,000 TCR beta sequences with specific HLA alleles at a false discovery rate of 0.05. A later analysis found that TCR association rates varied across HLA loci, with DRB1 alleles showing the most associated TCRs and HLA-C alleles the fewest. An earlier analysis of approximately 530 of the donors showed that most TCR beta V segments appeared in productive rearrangements either about 87% or about 30% of the time, which broadly matched IMGT annotations. Compared with the roughly 720-donor mean, donors in an Asian-associated ancestry cluster had fewer N-insertions in productive TCRs, according to a later genetic analysis. A few of the identified cytomegalovirus-associated TCR beta chains were confirmed in vitro to be specific for cytomegalovirus antigens. The 87-base-pair reads could not distinguish some IMGT-functional V segments, including TRBV6-2 and TRBV6-3, so those segments were excluded. The study gave a list of 150 to 200 TCR beta chains associated with cytomegalovirus. This cohort had only TCR beta chains sequenced, and the lack of alpha or paired-chain data limited which features could be detected. Strong co-occurrence of HLA alleles, especially DR and DQ, made assigning TCR associations to individual alleles difficult. Cytomegalovirus status was reported to be diagnosed by the classifier with high specificity and sensitivity in both the original and validation cohorts. Most TCR sequences were observed very rarely across donors, whereas some public TCRs were present in many individuals. Sequencing depth was assumed to be roughly uniform across donors in the presence/absence analyses, though that assumption may not hold.

To prepare the library, the immunoSEQ multiplex PCR assay was applied. A mixture of 60 forward primers for TCR Vbeta segments and 13 reverse primers for TCR Jbeta segments was used in the multiplex PCR. The CDR3 region of rearranged TCR beta genes was amplified from genomic DNA by a multiplex PCR assay. On the Illumina HiSeq System, the amplified TCR beta libraries were sequenced as 87-base-pair reads. For the original study's pipeline: A later analysis counted tens of millions of unique TCR beta chains across the 666 repertoires, and 9.5 million to 11 million of these chains were shared by at least two donors. Raw reads were error-corrected and collapsed into unique sequences by a nearest-neighbor algorithm in which closely related sequences were merged to remove PCR and sequencing errors. Alignment of CDR3 sequences to IMGT reference sequences was used to assign V, D and J gene segments. For a sequence to be retained, at least a six-nucleotide match to both a V gene segment and a J gene segment was required. A rearrangement counted as productive if the CDR3 had no stop codons and remained in frame with V and J, and every other rearrangement counted as non-productive. Following IMGT convention, CDR3 was defined as the stretch from the second conserved V-encoded cysteine to the conserved J-encoded phenylalanine. Sequences without an unambiguous match to a single V gene segment were excluded from the earlier analysis of a few hundred of the donors. An earlier analysis of a few hundred of the donors classified V segments as functional when productive rearrangements were above 56.7% and as segregating when the standard deviation between donors was above 5%. To diagnose cytomegalovirus status from the catalog of TCR beta chain sequences, a statistical classification framework was built. In a later analysis, V and J genes were assigned by comparing TCR nucleotide sequences against IMGT/GENE-DB human TR gene sequences. In a later analysis, CDR3 sequences and most-parsimonious VDJ recombination scenarios were assigned using the TCRdist pipeline. In a later analysis, every TCR beta chain was defined by the combination of its CDR3 amino acid sequence and its V-gene family, and reads without a unique V-gene family were dropped. To address suspected cross-contamination and a sequencing artifact, a later analysis removed 450 to 700 highly shared, low-generation-probability nucleotide sequences. A later analysis calculated a clonal expansion index for each public chain from normalized within-repertoire ranks of inferred template counts. Generation probabilities in a later analysis came from a VDJ recombination model fitted to out-of-frame rearrangements, and those results were checked against IGoR. Hypergeometric tests were used in a later analysis to score TCR-TCR, TCR-HLA and TCR-CMV co-occurrence, with a repertoire-size bias correction applied to the TCR pairs. In a later analysis, false discovery rates were estimated by permuting HLA or CMV assignments 20 times. In a later analysis, co-occurring TCRs were grouped with DBSCAN, and TCRdist sequence similarity was added when clustering was performed within HLA-allele-positive subsets. Repertoires with fewer than 30,000 or more than 120,000 public chains were left out of co-occurrence clustering, as were four to six repertoires with anomalous nucleotide sharing. TCRdb stores this immuneACCESS table with in-frame sequences only. Part of the clones is absent; in the studies checked, under half of the shortfall reflects unresolved V genes, and no reason is known for the rest. V, J and clone size derive from that table, while D and trimming were established from the DNA sequence. The sample data list under 200,000 clones, and around 88% of these were observed just once. The ten largest account for nearly 2% of the sample.

About this clone itself: It lacks a known antigen. The sample holds no much larger clone one base away, and base qualities are not on file.

The germline V gene (reference sequence) provides CDR1 WNHNN and CDR2 SYGVQD. Ends trimmed: V by 2 bases, J by 7 bases; bases unmatched to a gene: 11. The CDR3 runs 17 amino acids, cysteine and phenylalanine included. Of the read, only the CDR3 DNA is kept; its 51 bases are in frame from base 1. The cohort was made up of approximately 670 healthy bone marrow donors. Cohort members were all nominally healthy when sampled, although unrecorded immune exposures were likely present. The donor tested CMV seronegative, placing the donor among the 350 or so seronegative members of the cohort. A peripheral blood sample was collected from each donor, and TCR beta sequencing was performed on peripheral blood mononuclear cells. The Qiagen DNeasy Blood Extraction Kit was used to extract genomic DNA from the blood cell samples.

The sequence came from a woman aged 18-29 years in good health and CMV-seronegative. The rearrangement combines TRBV10-1 with TRBJ1-6; 7 of the junction bases match TRBD1. The sample comprised PBMCs. The nucleotide sequence is given as TGCGCCAGCAGTGAGGTTCGGAAGGGGGCACAAAATTCACCCCTCCACTTT. It is translated as CASSEVRKGAQNSPLHF.